A single sample is the source of the 26 T cell receptor beta chains below, sequenced in a study of blood T cells in healthy people across ages. PCR was performed a second time for about 6 to 12 cycles using a sample-barcoded 5' primer and a J-beta primer mix. TCRdb reprocessed the 5' RACE reads with MiXCR, giving one entry per CDR3 protein. The sample consists of roughly 1.5 million distinct CDR3 sequences, 35% to 45% of them appearing once. Input material: blood. Receptors were obtained from a woman between 18 and 29 years old in good health.

In DNA, the CDR3 is TGTGCCAGCAGTTTAGTGGGGGCAGCCTACGAGCAGTACTTC. The encoded protein is CASSLVGAAYEQYF. The genes are TRBV12-3 or TRBV12-4 and TRBJ2-4; D is perhaps TRBD1 (6 bases). The last part of the DNA fits TRBJ2-7 better; the J call may be wrong. The CDR3 runs to 14 residues.

Only a few counts were recorded for this clonotype. The chain is built from TRBV20-1 and TRBJ2-3; TRBD2 matches at 12 bases. This CDR3 is built from 19 residues. The V and J ends lost 6 bases and 2 bases, in that order; junction bases with no gene match: 18. Germline CDR1 reads DFQATT; CDR2 reads SNEGSKA (reference sequence). CDR3 bases: TGCAGTGCGGATCCGGGACTAGCGGGTACCCCTCTCAACACAGATACGCAGTATTTT. Its translation is CSADPGLAGTPLNTDTQYF.

This clonotype appeared a few times. DNA of the CDR3: TGCGCCAGCAGCCAAGGCGTGATCCCTGGAGGCTACGAGCAGTACTTC. It encodes CASSQGVIPGGYEQYF. This chain connects TRBV4-1 to TRBJ2-7, with a possible D match to TRBD2 (5 bases). The CDR3 totals 16 residues. Germline-derived CDR1 and CDR2 are MGHRA and YSYEKL. V was pared by 1 base and J by 3 bases, with 16 bases between.

This clonotype appeared a few times. The rearrangement uses TRBV5-1 and TRBJ2-1; D is unresolved. Trimming took off 0 bases at V and 6 bases at J, with 10 bases between the two ends. Germline V CDR1 and CDR2: SGHRS, YFSETQ. The CDR3 extends over 14 amino acids. The DNA of the CDR3 is TGCGCCAGCAGCTTGGACATGGATCGCAATGAGCAGTTCTTC. It translates to CASSLDMDRNEQFF.

In this sample, this clonotype turned up a few times. The chain has TRBV10-3 and TRBJ2-7; 7 bases agree with TRBD2. The CDR3 consists of 13 residues. Unmatched junction bases numbered 1, after V lost 3 bases and J lost 2 bases. Germline CDR1 ENHRY, CDR2 SYGVKD. The CDR3 protein is CAISDGGAYEQYF. The CDR3 nucleotides are TGTGCCATCAGTGATGGGGGGGCCTACGAGCAGTACTTC.

This chain links TRBV4-3 with TRBJ2-1; TRBD2 might be the D (5 bases). Trimming took 1 base from V and 6 from J, leaving 19 bases between them. CDR1 and CDR2 (germline): LGHNA, YSLEER. The CDR3 runs 17 residues. The CDR3 loop reads CASSQVRRRGSSNEQFF. The CDR3, as DNA: TGCGCCAGCAGCCAAGTTCGGCGACGAGGGAGCAGCAATGAGCAGTTCTTC.

This chain connects TRBV4-2 to TRBJ2-3, with 7 bases aligning to TRBD2. The CDR3 is made up of 17 amino acids. J was trimmed by 1 base and V by 5 bases; bases with no gene match: 12. Germline CDR1 and CDR2: LGHNA and YNFKEQ. CDR3 region: CASSGVSASGRTDTQYF. CDR3 coding DNA: TGTGCCAGCAGCGGGGTGTCGGCTAGCGGACGCACAGATACGCAGTATTTT.

The chain couples TRBV25-1 to TRBJ2-7, with TRBD1 matching 11 bases. Germline CDR1 reads MGHDK; CDR2 reads SYGVNS. V shed 6 bases, J shed 3 bases, and the junction held 7 bases outside the gene matches. The length of the CDR3 is 15 residues. The CDR3 DNA is TGTGCCAGCAGCTACTCGGACAGGGGGCACTACGAGCAGTACTTC. It translates to CASSYSDRGHYEQYF.

This chain joins TRBV5-1 and TRBJ1-2; a possible D gene is TRBD1 (5 bases). Deletions cut 1 base from V and 6 bases from J, with 10 bases between. This CDR3 comprises 13 residues. CDR1 is SGHRS and CDR2 is YFSETQ in the germline V gene. CDR3 in DNA: TGCGCCAGCAGCTTGAAGCGGGGCGATGGCTACACCTTC. Its translation: CASSLKRGDGYTF.

The genes are TRBV29-1 and TRBJ2-5, with 10 bases matching TRBD2. This CDR3 has 15 residues. The V gene's germline CDR1 is SQVTM and CDR2 ANQGSEA. The V segment lost 7 bases and the J segment 4 bases; nucleotides outside the gene matches: 12. In nucleotides, the CDR3 is TGCAGCGGTCTGGGGGTAGCGGGAGGAGGAGAGACCCAGTACTTC. This encodes CSGLGVAGGGETQYF.

Notes on this clonotype: A much larger clone lies a single base off, so this may be a read error. The CDR3 loop reads CASSQQLAGRGNEQYF. CDR3 nucleotide sequence: TGTGCCAGCAGCCAGCAACTAGCGGGCAGAGGGAATGAGCAGTACTTC. The genes are TRBV3-1 and TRBJ2-5; 9 positions match TRBD2. The V gene's germline CDR1 is LGHDT and CDR2 YNNKEL (reference sequence). The J segment lost 11 bases and the V segment lost 3 bases, leaving 16 bases of the junction unmatched. The CDR3 contains 16 residues.

Turning to this clonotype: One end of the junction varies from germline; a read error may be responsible. The rearrangement links TRBV11-2 to TRBJ1-2; the D is unclear. This CDR3 has 14 amino acids. Germline CDR1 reads SGHAT; CDR2 reads FQNNGV. The CDR3 loop is CTSSRTDNNYGYTF. The CDR3 DNA follows: TGTACCAGCAGCCGGACTGATAATAACTATGGCTACACCTTC.

This clonotype has more than one count but fewer than ten. Germline is not matched at one junction end, which may reflect a read error. This chain links TRBV5-1 with TRBJ1-1; D remains ambiguous. CDR1 SGHRS and CDR2 YFSETQ come from the germline V gene. The CDR3 is 14 amino acids. The CDR3 DNA reads as TGTGCCAGCAGTGAAGGGCAGATGAACACTGAAGCTTTCTTT. Its translation: CASSEGQMNTEAFF.

This clonotype was observed a handful of times. This sequence joins TRBV29-1 and TRBJ2-5; 7 bases map to TRBD1. The germline V gene has CDR1 SQVTM and CDR2 ANQGSEA. This CDR3 comprises 14 residues. V lost 0 bases and J lost 3; bases outside the gene matches: 4. The CDR3 loop is CSVEDQGGEETQYF. CDR3 sequence (DNA): TGCAGCGTTGAAGATCAAGGGGGCGAAGAGACCCAGTACTTC.

This clonotype was found a few times. The rearrangement joins TRBV27 to TRBJ2-1; 8 positions agree with TRBD2. The CDR3 has 15 residues. V lost 4 bases, J lost 0 bases, and 2 bases stayed unmatched. Germline V lookup: CDR1 MNHEY, CDR2 SMNVEV (reference sequence). CDR3 loop: CASSYGGASYNEQFF. The DNA of the CDR3 is TGTGCCAGCAGTTACGGGGGGGCCTCCTACAATGAGCAGTTCTTC.

This clonotype was counted a few times. This chain joins TRBV20-1 and TRBJ2-3, with 7 bases lining up with TRBD2. With 1 base clipped from V and 0 bases from J, the junction kept 4 bases outside the gene matches. CDR3 length: 15 amino acids. Per the germline V gene, CDR1 is DFQATT and CDR2 is SNEGSKA (reference sequence). CDR3 sequence (DNA): TGCAGTGCTAGAGTTTGGGGGGGAAGCACAGATACGCAGTATTTT. This gives the protein CSARVWGGSTDTQYF.

The V gene is TRBV3-1, the J gene TRBJ1-6; no definite D call. V was trimmed by 0 bases and J by 11 bases, leaving 11 bases between them. Germline values: CDR1 LGHDT, CDR2 YNNKEL (reference sequence). The CDR3 consists of 14 residues. CDR3 sequence: CASSQDFGYPPLHF. The CDR3 bases are TGTGCCAGCAGCCAAGATTTCGGCTACCCACCCCTCCACTTT.

This clonotype has a handful of counts. This chain links TRBV20-1 with TRBJ2-1; 8 bases are a match to TRBD2. This CDR3 spans 15 amino acids. The ends lost 0 bases at V and 7 bases at J; junction bases unmatched: 8. Germline V gives CDR1 DFQATT, CDR2 SNEGSKA (reference sequence). Here the CDR3 reads CSARDTGGDSNEQFF. The CDR3 DNA is TGCAGTGCTAGAGATACGGGAGGGGATAGTAATGAGCAGTTCTTC.

The sample holds a few counts of this clonotype. The rearrangement uses TRBV5-1 and TRBJ1-2; weak D call: TRBD1 (6 bases). Germline CDR1 reads SGHRS; CDR2 reads YFSETQ. V was trimmed by 1 base and J by 2 bases, leaving 12 bases between them. This CDR3 is built from 15 residues. Here the CDR3 DNA reads TGCGCCAGCAGCTTGTCCGGGACATCAAACTATGGCTACACCTTC. Translated: CASSLSGTSNYGYTF.

This chain connects TRBV29-1 to TRBJ2-2; TRBD1 agrees at 7 bases. Germline V gene sequence: CDR1 SQVTM, CDR2 ANQGSEA. This CDR3 has 13 amino acids. The V and J ends lost 7 bases and 5 bases, in that order; junction bases with no gene match: 7. CDR3 loop: CSAGTALTGELFF. The CDR3 coding sequence is TGCAGCGCCGGGACAGCCCTTACCGGGGAGCTGTTTTTT.

This chain uses TRBV6-1 with TRBJ1-1; D perhaps matches TRBD1 (6 bases). Germline CDR1 and CDR2: MNHNS and SASEGT. V gave up 2 bases and J gave up 7 bases, with 11 bases separating them. The CDR3 covers 13 residues. DNA of the CDR3: TGTGCCAGCAGTGAAACAGGGTTGGGTGAAGCTTTCTTT. Translating gives CASSETGLGEAFF.

As regards this clonotype: A junction end diverges from the germline sequence, so it may reflect a read error. The chain has TRBV6-1 and TRBJ2-1, with TRBD2 matching 7 bases. From germline, CDR1 is MNHNS and CDR2 SASEGT. The CDR3 runs to 11 residues. CDR3: CASWDYDEQFF. Written as DNA, the CDR3 is TGTGCCAGCTGGGACTACGATGAGCAGTTCTTC.

The genes are TRBV5-1 and TRBJ2-3; tentatively, D is TRBD2 (5 bases). This CDR3 is 13 amino acids long. Per the germline V gene, CDR1 is SGHRS and CDR2 is YFSETQ. V lost 2 bases and J 3 bases, leaving 7 bases between the germline ends. The CDR3 loop is CASSFWTTDTQYF. The CDR3 DNA reads as TGCGCCAGCAGCTTCTGGACTACAGATACGCAGTATTTT.

J is TRBJ2-5 and V is TRBV11-1; no clear D gene. Trimming shortened V by 5 bases and J by 11 bases, and 21 bases separated the two germline ends. Germline V CDR1 and CDR2: SGHAT, FQDESV (reference sequence). The CDR3 totals 14 residues. CDR3 nucleotide sequence: TGTGCCAGCAGCGGGCCTGGCCTTATAGATGAGCAGTACTTC. Its translation: CASSGPGLIDEQYF.

This clonotype has at least ten counts. V gene TRBV27 combines with J gene TRBJ1-1; no firm D call. The germline V gene encodes CDR1 MNHEY and CDR2 SMNVEV (reference sequence). The V gene lost 5 bases and the J gene lost 0 bases, with 10 bases spanning the gap. The CDR3 totals 14 residues. The CDR3 DNA reads TGTGCCAGCAGTCGAGGGTCGGTGAACACTGAAGCTTTCTTT. Amino acids: CASSRGSVNTEAFF.

This chain links TRBV7-3 with TRBJ2-1; D gene ambiguous. V was pared by 1 base and J by 0 bases, with 10 bases between. CDR1 is SGHTA and CDR2 is FQGTGA in the germline V gene. This CDR3 region has 16 residues. CDR3 sequence reads: CASSLSPRSSYNEQFF. In DNA, the CDR3 is TGTGCCAGCAGCTTAAGTCCCAGGAGCTCCTACAATGAGCAGTTCTTC.